Listed here are 28 T cell receptor beta chains from one sample, sequenced in a study of Graves' ophthalmopathy and Graves' hyperthyroidism. The authors amplified TCR beta CDR3 regions, and they did so from RNA transcripts for repertoire sequencing. Scientists carried out first-round RT-PCR using HTBI primers and then a second-round multiplex PCR. TCRdb called the multiplex PCR reads again in MiXCR, with one record for every CDR3 protein. The sample lists fewer than 650,000 distinct CDR3 sequences; 22% were seen once. Sample: peripheral blood. Source of these receptors: a woman aged 18-29 years with stable Graves' hyperthyroidism. Some clones in this sample may be carry-over from other donors' samples.

This clonotype has ten or more counts. The chain combines TRBV20-1 with TRBJ1-1, with 10 bases aligning to TRBD1. The CDR3 has 16 amino acids. V was clipped by 3 bases and J by 3 bases; unmatched bases: 10. CDR1 and CDR2 (germline): DFQATT, SNEGSKA (reference sequence). This chain's CDR3 is CSARAPDRGQYTEAFF. DNA for the CDR3: TGCAGTGCTAGGGCCCCCGACAGGGGGCAATACACTGAAGCTTTCTTT.

This clonotype was seen ten or more times. The V gene is TRBV30, the J gene TRBJ1-2, with unresolved D. Germline CDR1 and CDR2: GTSNPN and SVGIG (reference sequence). The CDR3 is 15 residues long. V shed 2 bases and J shed 5 bases, with 18 bases lying between them. The CDR3 loop reads CAWSTPRAGQYGYTF. The CDR3 DNA reads TGTGCCTGGAGTACCCCCCGGGCTGGGCAGTATGGCTACACCTTC.

This clonotype was counted ten times or more. The V call is TRBV10-3, the J call TRBJ1-5; 12 nucleotides match TRBD1. The CDR3 has 16 residues. Germline trimming cut 5 bases from V and 7 bases from J; bases unmatched to any gene: 9. CDR1 and CDR2 from the germline V gene are ENHRY and SYGVKD. CDR3 region: CAISQPGQGALQPQHF. The CDR3, as DNA: TGTGCCATCAGTCAACCGGGACAGGGGGCTCTGCAGCCCCAGCATTTT.

This clonotype showed up many times. V is TRBV12-3 or TRBV12-4 and J is TRBJ1-2, with 12 bases matching TRBD1. There are 16 residues in the CDR3. V shed 4 bases and J 3 bases; nucleotides not matched to a gene: 6. The CDR3 here is CASSSRGTGGDYGYTF. As DNA, the CDR3 is TGTGCCAGCAGTTCCCGAGGGACAGGGGGCGACTATGGCTACACCTTC.

The chain employs TRBV7-9 and TRBJ2-5; TRBD2 aligns across 9 bases. The CDR3 consists of 16 residues. Germline V gives CDR1 SEHNR, CDR2 FQNEAQ (reference sequence). V gave up 3 bases and J gave up 0 bases; unmatched junction bases: 5. The CDR3 DNA reads as TGTGCCAGCAGCTTTTTGTTAGCGGGGGACCAAGAGACCCAGTACTTC. It is translated as CASSFLLAGDQETQYF.

This clonotype appeared many times. The rearrangement joins TRBV12-3 or TRBV12-4 to TRBJ2-5; D remains unclear. This CDR3 has 16 amino acids. Trimming took off 5 bases at V and 1 base at J, with 17 bases between the two ends. The CDR3 sequence is CASSPPNMGFQETQYF. For the CDR3, the DNA is TGTGCCAGCAGTCCTCCGAATATGGGGTTCCAAGAGACCCAGTACTTC.

V is TRBV20-1 and J is TRBJ2-7, with TRBD2 as a possible D gene (5 bases). The V and J ends lost 0 bases and 7 bases respectively, with 16 bases between them. Germline V CDR1 and CDR2: DFQATT, SNEGSKA (reference sequence). CDR3 length: 14 residues. Here the CDR3 DNA reads TGCAGTGCTAGAGACATAAGTCCACCGGGGGAGCAGTACTTC. This gives the protein CSARDISPPGEQYF.

The J gene is TRBJ2-5, the V gene TRBV6-1; no clear D. This CDR3 region has 15 residues. CDR1 is MNHNS, CDR2 SASEGT, per germline. V lost 3 bases to trimming and J lost 4 bases, with 15 bases between them. CDR3 sequence (DNA): TGTGCCAGCAGTGAGGTTGATGAGGCGGCAGAGACCCAGTACTTC. It specifies CASSEVDEAAETQYF.

This clonotype was detected many times. The chain couples TRBV19 to TRBJ1-2; 8 bases are shared with TRBD1. V was pared by 7 bases and J by 1 base, with 5 bases of the junction left unmatched. Germline V lookup: CDR1 LNHDA, CDR2 SQIVND (reference sequence). The CDR3 has 14 residues. The CDR3 DNA reads as TGTGCCAGTACCGAGACAGGGGATAACTATGGCTACACCTTC. It is translated as CASTETGDNYGYTF.

In this sample, this clonotype turned up many times. The chain uses TRBV6-1 and TRBJ1-3; D remains ambiguous. Looked up from germline, CDR1 is MNHNS and CDR2 is SASEGT. V dropped 4 bases and J dropped 4 bases, with 11 bases sitting between them. The CDR3 spans 14 residues. CDR3 sequence (DNA): TGTGCCAGCAGTGTTGTGGGTGCCGGAAACACCATATATTTT. Its protein is CASSVVGAGNTIYF.

CDR3 sequence (DNA): TGCGCCAGCAGCCACGTAGCATCAGAGAACACTGAAGCTTTCTTT. Protein: CASSHVASENTEAFF. The chain couples TRBV4-1 to TRBJ1-1; D is unclear. CDR1 is MGHRA and CDR2 is YSYEKL in the germline V gene. V gave up 3 bases and J gave up 1 base, with 12 bases separating them. The CDR3 has 15 amino acids.

V is TRBV6-4 and J is TRBJ1-1; no clear D gene. Germline-derived CDR1 and CDR2 are MRHNA and SNTAGT. The CDR3 sequence is 13 residues long. V was cut by 6 bases and J by 4 bases, with 12 bases left in between. The CDR3: CASRTIGSTEAFF. CDR3 coding DNA: TGTGCCAGCAGGACGATAGGGAGCACTGAAGCTTTCTTT.

The rearrangement uses TRBV6-2 or TRBV6-3 and TRBJ2-7; 10 bases align to TRBD1. Per germline, CDR1 MNHEY and CDR2 SVGEGT. The ends lost 7 bases at V and 1 base at J; junction bases unmatched: 7. This CDR3 is 15 amino acids long. The CDR3 nucleotides read TGTGCCAGCATTCTCCGGGACAGGGGATCCTACGAGCAGTACTTC. Encoded protein: CASILRDRGSYEQYF.

This clonotype was observed a few times. The chain uses TRBV6-1 and TRBJ2-4; 10 bases are shared with TRBD1. Germline loops: CDR1 MNHNS, CDR2 SASEGT. This CDR3 spans 15 amino acids. Trimming at V came to 7 bases and at J to 8 bases, leaving 11 bases not matched to a gene. CDR3 sequence reads: CASTEGQGPADIQYF. CDR3 bases: TGTGCCAGCACCGAGGGACAGGGGCCCGCGGACATTCAGTACTTC.

Many counts were recorded for this clonotype. This chain connects TRBV12-3 or TRBV12-4 to TRBJ2-6; the D gene is possibly TRBD1 (5 bases). V was clipped by 6 bases and J by 1 base, with 13 bases between them. This CDR3 has 16 amino acids. The CDR3 DNA reads TGTGCCAGCAGGTCCGGTCCAGGGTCTGGGGCCAACGTCCTGACTTTC. Protein sequence: CASRSGPGSGANVLTF.

This clonotype came up many times. This rearrangement joins TRBV12-3 or TRBV12-4 to TRBJ2-7; 11 positions match TRBD2. The junction had 7 bases not matched to a gene; V was cut back by 2 bases and J by 1 base. The CDR3 runs to 17 residues. Written as DNA, the CDR3 is TGTGCCAGCAGTTTACATAGCGGGAGGGCCGCGTCCTACGAGCAGTACTTC. Protein sequence: CASSLHSGRAASYEQYF.

The chain employs TRBV7-2 and TRBJ2-5; D could derive from TRBD1 or TRBD2 (6 bases each). The CDR3 loop spans 15 amino acids. Germline V gives CDR1 SGHTA, CDR2 FQGNSA. V dropped 2 bases and J dropped 2 bases, with 12 bases sitting between them. Here the CDR3 DNA reads TGTGCCAGCAGCTTAACCGGGGGCGCTCAAGAGACCCAGTACTTC. Its translation is CASSLTGGAQETQYF.

The rearrangement links TRBV12-3 or TRBV12-4 to TRBJ1-5, with D possibly TRBD1 on 5 matching bases. This CDR3 is built from 14 residues. V lost 2 bases, J lost 7 bases, and 12 bases lay in between. In DNA, the CDR3 is TGTGCCAGCAGTTTAACGGGACCGCGGCAGCCCCAGCATTTT. As protein: CASSLTGPRQPQHF.

This clonotype occurred many times. The CDR3 sequence is CASSLGQGFEGYTF. DNA for the CDR3: TGTGCCAGCAGTTTGGGACAGGGGTTCGAGGGCTACACCTTC. The V call is TRBV12-3 or TRBV12-4, the J call TRBJ1-2; 10 bases map to TRBD1. The length of the CDR3 is 14 residues. Trimming took 3 bases from V and 8 from J; bases not matched to a gene: 6.

The sample holds many counts of this clonotype. The chain links TRBV7-2 to TRBJ2-5; maybe TRBD1 (6 bases). The CDR3 has 15 residues. Germline V gene lookup returns CDR1 SGHTA and CDR2 FQGNSA. Trimming shortened V by 5 bases and J by 2 bases, and 15 bases separated the two germline ends. The CDR3 nucleotides are TGTGCCAGCAGCAAACCTATAGGGGGACAAGAGACCCAGTACTTC. Its protein is CASSKPIGGQETQYF.

The sample holds many counts of this clonotype. The chain recombines TRBV27 with TRBJ2-5; 10 nucleotides line up with TRBD2. V was clipped by 4 bases and J by 7 bases; unmatched bases: 18. The CDR3 runs 18 residues. Germline V gene data show CDR1 as MNHEY and CDR2 as SMNVEV (reference sequence). CDR3 region: CASSSFPLAGATEGTQYF. The CDR3, as DNA: TGTGCCAGCAGTTCCTTCCCCCTAGCGGGGGCAACCGAAGGGACCCAGTACTTC.

This clonotype was found a few times. The gene calls are TRBV2 and TRBJ1-6; TRBD1 is a possible D gene (5 bases). Germline CDR1 SNHLY, CDR2 FYNNEI. V lost 2 bases, J lost 7 bases, and 9 bases lay in between. The CDR3 runs to 14 residues. The CDR3 spells CASSESGANSPLHF. CDR3 DNA: TGTGCCAGCAGTGAAAGCGGGGCAAATTCACCCCTCCACTTT.

About this clonotype: Being one base from a much bigger clone, this may be a read error. Lacking the conserved final phenylalanine or tryptophan, this CDR3 likely reflects a read error. The chain links TRBV5-1 to TRBJ1-1; TRBD1 matches at 8 bases. The V gene's germline CDR1 is SGHRS and CDR2 YFSETQ. Germline trimming cut 4 bases from V and 0 bases from J; bases unmatched to any gene: 5. The CDR3 runs to 15 residues. For the CDR3, the DNA is TGCGCCAGCAGCGGACGGACAGGGATGAACACTGAAGCTTTCGTT. It yields the protein CASSGRTGMNTEAFV.

This clonotype was observed at least ten times. V is TRBV20-1 and J is TRBJ1-5, with D tentatively TRBD1 (5 bases). The length of the CDR3 is 16 residues. Trimming cost V 4 bases and J 0 bases, with 16 bases left between them. Looked up from germline, CDR1 is DFQATT and CDR2 is SNEGSKA (reference sequence). CDR3 residues: CSAKPPTAYSNQPQHF. CDR3 nucleotide sequence: TGCAGTGCTAAGCCCCCGACAGCTTATAGCAATCAGCCCCAGCATTTT.

This clonotype was detected ten times or more. This rearrangement joins TRBV24-1 to TRBJ2-7; D is possibly TRBD1 (6 bases). CDR1 and CDR2 (germline): KGHDR, SFDVKD. The CDR3 loop spans 13 amino acids. V lost 3 bases, J lost 3 bases, and 8 bases lay in between. CDR3 nucleotide sequence: TGTGCCACCAGTGATAGGACAGTCTACGAGCAGTACTTC. This codes for CATSDRTVYEQYF.

The sample holds one count of this clonotype. This rearrangement joins TRBV28 to TRBJ1-5; D perhaps matches TRBD1 (5 bases). CDR1 and CDR2 (germline): MDHEN, SYDVKM. Between the trimmed V and J ends, which lost 6 bases and 7 bases, there was a span of 16 bases. The CDR3 consists of 14 residues. This chain's CDR3 is CASRGGRGVQPQHF. For the CDR3, the DNA is TGTGCCAGCAGGGGAGGAAGGGGCGTGCAGCCCCAGCATTTT.

This clonotype was seen many times. The chain has TRBV5-1 and TRBJ2-7; 9 nucleotides match TRBD1. Germline CDR1 SGHRS, CDR2 YFSETQ. The trim removed 2 bases at V and 7 bases at J, leaving 7 bases unmatched. The CDR3 loop spans 14 amino acids. CDR3 sequence (DNA): TGCGCCAGCAGCTTCGGGACAGGGACGAGGGAGCAGTACTTC. The encoded protein is CASSFGTGTREQYF.

This clonotype was counted a few times. This chain connects TRBV6-2 or TRBV6-3 to TRBJ2-7; D is unresolved. Per germline, CDR1 MNHEY and CDR2 SVGEGT. The CDR3 consists of 13 residues. Trimming removed 0 bases at V and 5 bases at J, with 8 bases between. CDR3 sequence (DNA): TGTGCCAGCAGTTACTCCCCGAGAGACGAGCAGTACTTC. This codes for CASSYSPRDEQYF.